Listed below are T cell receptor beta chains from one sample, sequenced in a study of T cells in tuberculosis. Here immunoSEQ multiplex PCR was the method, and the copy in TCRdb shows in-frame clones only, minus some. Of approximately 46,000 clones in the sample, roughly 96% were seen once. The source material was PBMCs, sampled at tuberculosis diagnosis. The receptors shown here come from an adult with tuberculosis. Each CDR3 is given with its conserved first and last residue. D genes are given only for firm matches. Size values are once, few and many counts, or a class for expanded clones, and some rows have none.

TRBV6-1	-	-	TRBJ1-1	TGTGCCAGCAGTGCCACAGGGAACACTGAAGCTTTCTTT	CASSATGNTEAFF
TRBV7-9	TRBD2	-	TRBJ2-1	TGTGCCAGCAGCTTGGCCGGGACTAGCGTCCATGAGCAGTTCTTC	CASSLAGTSVHEQFF
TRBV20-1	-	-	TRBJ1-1	TGCAGTGCTGCTCAGGGCGCTGAAGCTTTCTTT	CSAAQGAEAFF
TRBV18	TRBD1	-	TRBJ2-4	TGTGCCAGCTCCGGACAGGGGCTAGCCAAAAACATTCAGTACTTC	CASSGQGLAKNIQYF
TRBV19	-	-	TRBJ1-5	TGTGCCAGTAGTATAGGCAGAACAGGCCATCAGCCCCAGCATTTT	CASSIGRTGHQPQHF
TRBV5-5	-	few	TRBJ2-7	TGTGCCAGCAGCTTCCGGGACTGGGACTACGAGCAGTACTTC	CASSFRDWDYEQYF
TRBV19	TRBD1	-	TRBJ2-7	TGTGCCAGTAGTGCACACCGGACAGGGAGTTCCTACGAGCAGTACTTC	CASSAHRTGSSYEQYF
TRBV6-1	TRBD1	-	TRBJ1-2	TGTGCCAGTCAATTTACAGGGGGCGCATACTATGGCTACACCTTC	CASQFTGGAYYGYTF
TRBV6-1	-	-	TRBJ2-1	TGTGCCAGCATAGGGAGCGAGTCCTACAATGAGCAGTTCTTC	CASIGSESYNEQFF
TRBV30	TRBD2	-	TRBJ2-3	TGTGCCTGGAGTGTTGGAGCGGGAGGGCGCACAGATACGCAGTATTTT	CAWSVGAGGRTDTQYF
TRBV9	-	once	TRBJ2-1	TGTGCCAGCAGCGTAGCTTGGAGACTCGATGAGCAGTTCTTC	CASSVAWRLDEQFF
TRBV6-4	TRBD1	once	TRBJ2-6	TGTGCCAGCAGCGGGACAGGTGGGGCCAACGTCCTGACTTTC	CASSGTGGANVLTF
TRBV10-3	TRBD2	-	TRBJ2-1	TGTGCCATTAAGGGCACTAGCGGGAGAGGAGGGAATGAGCAGTTCTTC	CAIKGTSGRGGNEQFF
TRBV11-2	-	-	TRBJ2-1	TGTGCCAGCAGCTTAGGTAGCGACTCCTACAATGAGCAGTTCTTC	CASSLGSDSYNEQFF
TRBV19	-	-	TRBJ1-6	TGTGCCAGTAGTCCAGGGGTCTATAATTCACCCCTCCACTTT	CASSPGVYNSPLHF
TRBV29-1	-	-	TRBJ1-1	TGCACCGCAGTTACGAACACTGAAGCTTTCTTT	CTAVTNTEAFF
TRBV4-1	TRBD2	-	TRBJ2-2	TGCGCCAGCAGCCAAGGCGGGAGCGACACCGGGGAGCTGTTTTTT	CASSQGGSDTGELFF
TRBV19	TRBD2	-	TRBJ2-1	TGTGCCAGTAGTATTAGGACTAGCGGTGAGCAGTTCTTC	CASSIRTSGEQFF
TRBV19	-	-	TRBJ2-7	TGTGCCAGTAGTATAGAGGGGGGTTCCTACGAGCAGTACTTC	CASSIEGGSYEQYF
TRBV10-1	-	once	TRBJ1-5	TGCGCCAGCCTACAGGGACCTCAGCCCCAGCATTTT	CASLQGPQPQHF
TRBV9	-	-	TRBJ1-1	TGTGCCAGCAGCGTAACAGGGTTCACTGAAGCTTTCTTT	CASSVTGFTEAFF
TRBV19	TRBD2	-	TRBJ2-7	TGTGCCAGTAGTCTTAGCGGGAGCTCCTACGAGCAGTACTTC	CASSLSGSSYEQYF
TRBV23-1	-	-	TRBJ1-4	TGCGCCAGCAAACAATCGGACAGTAAGGAAAAACTGTTTTTT	CASKQSDSKEKLFF
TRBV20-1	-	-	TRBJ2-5	TGCAGTGCTAGCGTCGAAGAGACCCAGTACTTC	CSASVEETQYF
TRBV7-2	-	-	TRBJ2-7	TGTGCCAGCAGCCCAAGAGTTACCTACGAGCAGTACTTC	CASSPRVTYEQYF
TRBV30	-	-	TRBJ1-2	TGTGCCTGGGGGTGGGCTTCTAACTATGGCTACACCTTC	CAWGWASNYGYTF
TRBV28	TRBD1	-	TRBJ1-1	TGTGCCAGCAGTTCTCCCCGACAGGGTATTAACACTGAAGCTTTCTTT	CASSSPRQGINTEAFF
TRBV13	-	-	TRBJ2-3	TGTGCCAGCAGCTTAGAGAGAGGGACAGATACGCAGTATTTT	CASSLERGTDTQYF
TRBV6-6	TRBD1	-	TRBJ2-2	TGTGCCAGCAGTTACTCGAGGAGGACAGGGAACGGGGAGCTGTTTTTT	CASSYSRRTGNGELFF
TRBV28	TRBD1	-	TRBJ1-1	TGTGCCAGCAGTTTGCCCGGGACAGGGGGCACTGAAGCTTTCTTT	CASSLPGTGGTEAFF
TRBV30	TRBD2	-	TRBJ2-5	TGTGCCTGGAACCAGCGGGGGACCGGGACCCAGTACTTC	CAWNQRGTGTQYF